This T cell receptor beta chain was recovered during a study of T cell responses to AZD1222 COVID-19 vaccine. Per germline, CDR1 MNHEY and CDR2 SMNVEV (reference sequence). V lost 6 bases to trimming and J lost 3 bases, with 14 bases between them. The CDR3 covers 15 residues. The repertoire was sequenced with immunoSEQ multiplex PCR; TCRdb's copy has only in-frame clones and lacks some. This repertoire shows 150,000 or so clones, over 85% found once; its top ten account for under 6.5%. This clone occurred once. Sequences were derived from peripheral blood, sampled on day 0 of AZD1222 vaccination. This receptor was taken from an adult in good health. This rearrangement joins TRBV27 to TRBJ2-2, with D unresolved. The CDR3 region has the DNA TGTGCCAGCAGCCCATTTGGGGAATACACCGGGGAGCTGTTTTTT. Its translation is CASSPFGEYTGELFF.